These 21 T cell receptor beta chains came from one sample sequenced in a study of identical twins. TCRdb called the 5' RACE reads again in MiXCR, with one record for every CDR3 protein. There are approximately 670,000 distinct CDR3 sequences in the sample; around 5.7% occur only once, and around 2% lies in the top ten. Sequenced: naive T cells sorted from blood. All receptors derive from a man aged 18 to 29 in good health.

Concerning this clonotype: A much larger clone is a single base away; this may be a read error. The chain is built from TRBV20-1 and TRBJ2-1; D gene ambiguous. There are 13 residues in the CDR3. With 3 bases removed from V and 0 bases from J, the gap between germline ends came to 6 bases. CDR1 DFQATT and CDR2 SNEGSKA come from the germline V gene (reference sequence). The CDR3 loop is CSASPSSYNEQFF. For the CDR3, the DNA is TGCAGTGCTAGCCCTAGCTCCTACAATGAGCAGTTCTTC.

This clonotype was seen ten or more times. This chain joins TRBV6-1 and TRBJ2-1, with D possibly TRBD2 on 7 matching bases. Germline loops: CDR1 MNHNS, CDR2 SASEGT. The CDR3 runs 17 residues. Trimming took 6 bases from V and 1 from J, leaving 19 bases between them. CDR3 sequence (DNA): TGTGCCAGCAGACACGGGGGCGGGAGAGATTCCTACAATGAGCAGTTCTTC. Translated, it gives CASRHGGGRDSYNEQFF.

This clonotype came up a few times. V usage is TRBV9 and J usage is TRBJ2-2, with D maybe TRBD1 (5 bases). The V gene lost 3 bases and the J gene lost 5 bases, with 17 bases spanning the gap. Germline lookup yields CDR1 SGDLS and CDR2 YYNGEE. CDR3 size: 16 residues. The CDR3 DNA reads TGTGCCAGCAGCGGGTCCGAGACAGACCTTACCGGGGAGCTGTTTTTT. Its translation: CASSGSETDLTGELFF.

In this sample, this clonotype turned up many times. The chain uses TRBV4-3 and TRBJ2-1; the D gene could be TRBD1 or TRBD2 (7 bases each). The V and J ends lost 4 bases and 2 bases respectively, with 15 bases between them. Per the germline V gene, CDR1 is LGHNA and CDR2 is YSLEER. The CDR3 contains 16 residues. CDR3 region: CASSLRGGGPYNEQFF. Written as DNA, the CDR3 is TGCGCCAGCAGCCTCAGGGGGGGAGGCCCCTACAATGAGCAGTTCTTC.

In its sample, this clonotype was seen many times. This chain links TRBV7-3 with TRBJ2-3; TRBD1 matches at 7 bases. The J segment lost 2 bases and the V segment lost 4 bases, leaving 9 bases of the junction unmatched. From germline, CDR1 is SGHTA and CDR2 FQGTGA. The CDR3 is made up of 16 amino acids. The CDR3 DNA reads as TGTGCCAGCAGCTCCAGGGGGTTCGGGGCCACAGATACGCAGTATTTT. It codes for CASSSRGFGATDTQYF.

This clonotype was detected many times. The CDR3 nucleotides read TGTGCCAGCAGTGAAGGTAGCGGGAATACGCAGTATTTT. It encodes CASSEGSGNTQYF. The V call is TRBV2, the J call TRBJ2-3; TRBD2 matches at 8 bases. J was trimmed by 7 bases and V by 1 base; bases with no gene match: 1. The CDR3 runs to 13 residues. The V gene's germline CDR1 is SNHLY and CDR2 FYNNEI.

The rearrangement uses TRBV9 and TRBJ2-1; D possibly corresponds to TRBD1 (5 bases). V lost 0 bases, J lost 2 bases, and 9 bases lay in between. Germline CDR1 is SGDLS and CDR2 is YYNGEE. This CDR3 comprises 15 residues. The CDR3 nucleotides are TGTGCCAGCAGCGTAGTTGGGGCGACCTACAATGAGCAGTTCTTC. It yields the protein CASSVVGATYNEQFF.

At least ten counts were recorded for this clonotype. The chain has TRBV12-3 or TRBV12-4 and TRBJ1-1, with a tentative D call TRBD1 (6 bases). V was clipped by 6 bases and J by 1 base, with 12 bases between them. The CDR3 has 14 residues. The CDR3, as DNA: TGTGCCAGCAGGCCTGGACAGCGGAACACTGAAGCTTTCTTT. It codes for CASRPGQRNTEAFF.

This rearrangement joins TRBV18 to TRBJ2-1, with 8 bases matching TRBD2. Germline-derived CDR1 and CDR2 are KGHSH and LQKENI. The J segment lost 7 bases and the V segment lost 6 bases, leaving 14 bases of the junction unmatched. The CDR3 is 16 residues long. The CDR3 sequence is CASSRDTAGGVNEQFF. For the CDR3, the DNA is TGTGCCAGCTCCCGCGACACGGCGGGAGGAGTAAATGAGCAGTTCTTC.

This clonotype was observed at least ten times. The V gene is TRBV20-1, the J gene TRBJ2-3; the match to TRBD1 covers 11 bases. CDR3 size: 14 residues. V lost 6 bases to trimming and J lost 4 bases; unmatched junction nucleotides: 6. Germline V lookup: CDR1 DFQATT, CDR2 SNEGSKA (reference sequence). The CDR3 here is CSARDRGRSDTQYF. For the CDR3, the DNA is TGCAGTGCAAGGGACAGGGGGAGGTCAGATACGCAGTATTTT.

This clonotype was seen only a few times. V is TRBV20-1 and J is TRBJ2-3, with TRBD2 as a possible D gene (5 bases). Trimming removed 3 bases at V and 6 bases at J, with 16 bases between. The V gene's germline CDR1 is DFQATT and CDR2 SNEGSKA (reference sequence). The CDR3 contains 14 residues. The CDR3 loop reads CSASWGVRRDTQYF. In DNA form, the CDR3 reads TGCAGTGCTAGCTGGGGAGTGAGACGGGATACGCAGTATTTT.

The table lists this clonotype with a few counts. The chain combines TRBV5-1 with TRBJ2-1; perhaps TRBD2 as D (7 bases). Trimming removed 2 bases at V and 8 bases at J, with 20 bases between. This CDR3 is built from 16 residues. CDR1 and CDR2 from the germline V gene are SGHRS and YFSETQ. CDR3 nucleotide sequence: TGCGCCAGCAGCTTATTCACCGGGGGCGGGGGCGATGAGCAGTTCTTC. This encodes CASSLFTGGGGDEQFF. The variable domain in full, completed from reference TRBV5-1 and TRBJ2-1, reads KAGVTQTPRYLIKTRGQQVTLSCSPISGHRSVSWYQQTPGQGLQFLFEYFSETQRNKGNFPGRFSGRQFSNSRSEMNVSTLELGDSALYLCASSLFTGGGGDEQFFGPGTRLTVL.

This clonotype was seen ten or more times. The rearrangement joins TRBV20-1 to TRBJ1-4; 10 bases match TRBD1. The J segment lost 8 bases and the V segment lost 0 bases, leaving 6 bases of the junction unmatched. This CDR3 contains 15 residues. CDR1 and CDR2 from the germline V gene are DFQATT and SNEGSKA (reference sequence). In DNA form, the CDR3 reads TGCAGTGCTAGAGATCGGGACAGGGGATGGGAAAAACTGTTTTTT. Protein: CSARDRDRGWEKLFF.

This clonotype was counted ten times or more. The chain employs TRBV20-1 and TRBJ2-2; D is perhaps TRBD1 (6 bases). The germline V gene encodes CDR1 DFQATT and CDR2 SNEGSKA (reference sequence). With 4 bases removed from V and 5 bases from J, the gap between germline ends came to 14 bases. The CDR3 runs to 14 residues. The CDR3 protein is CSAIDRLGTGELFF. The CDR3 coding sequence is TGCAGTGCTATCGACAGGCTGGGTACCGGGGAGCTGTTTTTT.

This clonotype was counted ten times or more. The chain joins TRBV5-1 to TRBJ2-1, with 8 bases that match TRBD2. Losses at the gene ends were 4 bases for V and 6 bases for J; bases not matched to a gene: 6. The CDR3 spans 14 residues. The germline V gene encodes CDR1 SGHRS and CDR2 YFSETQ. The CDR3 loop reads CASSPGGGGNEQFF. The CDR3 region has the DNA TGCGCCAGCAGCCCGGGAGGGGGGGGCAATGAGCAGTTCTTC.

Only a few counts were recorded for this clonotype. The chain carries TRBV6-1 and TRBJ2-1; no clear D. Trimming took off 2 bases at V and 16 bases at J, with 15 bases between the two ends. The CDR3 runs 12 residues. The germline CDR1 and CDR2 sequences are MNHNS and SASEGT. The CDR3 DNA follows: TGTGCCAGCAGTGAACTCAACCCGGGTCGATTCTTC. Its protein is CASSELNPGRFF.

This clonotype has more than one count but fewer than ten. The chain carries TRBV25-1 and TRBJ2-3; TRBD1 matches 8 bases. Germline CDR1 MGHDK, CDR2 SYGVNS. The J segment lost 4 bases and the V segment lost 0 bases, leaving 6 bases of the junction unmatched. This CDR3 comprises 16 residues. The CDR3 spells CASSEYGQGQADTQYF. CDR3 DNA sequence: TGTGCCAGCAGTGAATATGGGCAGGGACAGGCAGATACGCAGTATTTT. Full variable domain (outside the CDR3, taken from reference TRBV25-1 and TRBJ2-3): EADIYQTPRYLVIGTGKKITLECSQTMGHDKMYWYQQDPGMELHLIHYSYGVNSTEKGDLSSESTVSRIRTEHFPLTLESARPSHTSQYLCASSEYGQGQADTQYFGPGTRLTVL.

At least ten counts were recorded for this clonotype. This chain joins TRBV7-2 and TRBJ2-1, with 11 bases aligning to TRBD2. The J segment lost 6 bases and the V segment lost 1 base, leaving 2 bases of the junction unmatched. The CDR3 covers 15 residues. Germline V gene sequence: CDR1 SGHTA, CDR2 FQGNSA. CDR3 protein: CASSLDSGRANEQFF. The CDR3 region has the DNA TGTGCCAGCAGCTTAGATAGCGGGAGGGCCAATGAGCAGTTCTTC.

The gene calls are TRBV4-1 and TRBJ1-6; 11 bases match TRBD1. The CDR3 runs 16 residues. The V gene's germline CDR1 is MGHRA and CDR2 YSYEKL. With 2 bases clipped from V and 10 bases from J, the junction kept 7 bases outside the gene matches. The CDR3 is CASSQIPGQGVSPLHF. CDR3 nucleotides: TGCGCCAGCAGCCAAATTCCGGGACAGGGGGTCTCACCCCTCCACTTT.

The table lists this clonotype with a few counts. The CDR3 DNA is TGTGCCAGCAGTTGGAGACTAGCGGGCTCCACCGGGGAGCTGTTTTTT. This encodes CASSWRLAGSTGELFF. This chain uses TRBV2 with TRBJ2-2; 10 bases fit TRBD2. The CDR3 has 16 residues. V lost 5 bases to trimming and J lost 4 bases; unmatched junction nucleotides: 7. Germline assignment: CDR1 SNHLY and CDR2 FYNNEI. The variable domain in full, with the rest retrieved from reference TRBV2 and TRBJ2-2, is EPEVTQTPSHQVTQMGQEVILRCVPISNHLYFYWYRQILGQKVEFLVSFYNNEISEKSEIFDDQFSVERPDGSNFTLKIRSTKLEDSAMYFCASSWRLAGSTGELFFGEGSRLTVL.

The chain couples TRBV5-5 to TRBJ2-1; D might be TRBD2 (5 bases). Trimming removed 0 bases at V and 6 bases at J, with 13 bases between. The CDR3 sequence is 15 residues long. Germline CDR1 is SGHKS and CDR2 is YYEKEE (reference sequence). The CDR3 nucleotides are TGTGCCAGCAGCTTGGTCGGAGCCGGGATCAATGAGCAGTTCTTC. Translating it yields CASSLVGAGINEQFF.